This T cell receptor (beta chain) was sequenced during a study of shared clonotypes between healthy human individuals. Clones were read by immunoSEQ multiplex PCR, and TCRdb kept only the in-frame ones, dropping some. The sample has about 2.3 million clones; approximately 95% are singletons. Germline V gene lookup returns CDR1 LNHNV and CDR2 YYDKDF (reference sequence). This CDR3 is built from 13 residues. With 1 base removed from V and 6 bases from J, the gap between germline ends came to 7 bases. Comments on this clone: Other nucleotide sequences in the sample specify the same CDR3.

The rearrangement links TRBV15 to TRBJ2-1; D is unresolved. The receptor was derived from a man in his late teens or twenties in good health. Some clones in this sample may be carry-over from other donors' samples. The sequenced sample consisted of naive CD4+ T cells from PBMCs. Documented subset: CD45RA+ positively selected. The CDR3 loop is CATSRGGGNEQFF. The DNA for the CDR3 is TGTGCCACCAGCAGAGGCGGCGGCAATGAGCAGTTCTTC. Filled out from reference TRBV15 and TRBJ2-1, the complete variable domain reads DAMVIQNPRYQVTQFGKPVTLSCSQTLNHNVMYWYQQKSSQAPKLLFHYYDKDFNNEADTPDNFQSRRPNTSFCFLDIRSPGLGDTAMYLCATSRGGGNEQFFGPGTRLTVL.